This TCR beta chain was recorded in a study of PD-1 blockade in classical Hodgkin lymphoma. Stated time point: cycle 4 day 1 (C4D1), after more than five weeks of nivolumab. Every patient was affected by relapse after autologous stem cell transplantation, while exposure to brentuximab vedotin was not uniform. Profiled with immunoSEQ multiplex PCR; TCRdb holds only in-frame clones, not every one. The repertoire includes roughly 50,000 clones, roughly 86% of them detected once, and around 6.5% sits in the top ten. This clone was recorded only once. The junction differs from germline at one of its ends, possibly a read error. Germline lookup yields CDR1 MNHEY and CDR2 SMNVEV (reference sequence). This CDR3 comprises 14 residues.

Source: peripheral blood mononuclear cells (PBMCs), taken before the fourth cycle of nivolumab. This sequence was found in a human donor with classical Hodgkin lymphoma. The chain is built from TRBV27 and TRBJ1-2; tentatively, D is TRBD1 (5 bases). Here the CDR3 reads CASSFRGPAYSYTF. The CDR3, as DNA: TGTGCCAGCAGTTTTAGGGGCCCCGCCTATAGCTACACCTTC.